These T cell receptor beta chains were read from a single sample in a study of T-cell reconstitution after alpha-beta-depleted transplantation in children. TCRdb re-analysed the PCR reads in MiXCR, keeping a single row per CDR3 protein. The sample records 600,000 to 700,000 distinct CDR3 sequences, approximately 15% being singletons. The specimen was PBMCs from the stem cell graft donor, collected from the stem cell graft. All receptors derive from a human donor who donated a stem cell graft to a child with acute myeloid leukemia. Each CDR3 is given with its conserved first and last residue. D genes are given only for firm matches. Not all rows give a size; the values are once, few, many and, for expanded clones, a class.

d_gene: NA; v_gene: TRBV11-1; abundance: once; j_gene: TRBJ2-3; CDR3aa: CASSIELRPTDTQYF; CDR3nt: TGTGCCAGCAGCATCGAACTACGGCCCACAGATACGCAGTATTTT
d_gene: NA; v_gene: TRBV7-3; abundance: many; j_gene: TRBJ2-2; CDR3aa: CASSLTIAGELFF; CDR3nt: TGTGCCAGCAGCTTAACGATAGCCGGGGAGCTGTTTTTT
d_gene: TRBD2; v_gene: TRBV20-1; abundance: many; j_gene: TRBJ2-3; CDR3aa: CSANPTSGGPDTQYF; CDR3nt: TGCAGTGCTAACCCGACTAGCGGGGGACCAGATACGCAGTATTTT
d_gene: NA; v_gene: TRBV6-2/TRBV6-3; abundance: once; j_gene: TRBJ2-5; CDR3aa: CASTKTDWGPEETQYF; CDR3nt: TGTGCCAGCACCAAAACGGACTGGGGCCCAGAAGAGACCCAGTACTTC
d_gene: NA; v_gene: TRBV12-3/TRBV12-4; abundance: few; j_gene: TRBJ2-1; CDR3aa: CASTLRRGNEQFF; CDR3nt: TGTGCCAGCACCTTGAGGAGAGGGAATGAGCAGTTCTTC
d_gene: NA; v_gene: TRBV5-5; abundance: NA; j_gene: TRBJ1-1; CDR3aa: CASSPVTGGSEAFF; CDR3nt: TGTGCCAGCAGCCCCGTTACCGGGGGATCTGAAGCTTTCTTT
d_gene: NA; v_gene: TRBV12-3/TRBV12-4; abundance: many; j_gene: TRBJ2-1; CDR3aa: CASSLRVYNEQFF; CDR3nt: TGTGCCAGCAGTTTGAGGGTCTACAATGAGCAGTTCTTC
d_gene: NA; v_gene: TRBV20-1; abundance: many; j_gene: TRBJ1-5; CDR3aa: CSARVPSPGTTGSNQPQHF; CDR3nt: TGCAGTGCTAGAGTTCCAAGTCCCGGGACAACTGGAAGCAATCAGCCCCAGCATTTT
d_gene: TRBD1; v_gene: TRBV24-1; abundance: many; j_gene: TRBJ1-1; CDR3aa: CATSDRDREPNTEAFF; CDR3nt: TGTGCCACCAGTGATCGTGACAGGGAGCCAAACACTGAAGCTTTCTTT
d_gene: NA; v_gene: TRBV6-2/TRBV6-3; abundance: NA; j_gene: TRBJ2-1; CDR3aa: CASRSDSNEQFF; CDR3nt: TGTGCCAGCAGATCGGACAGCAATGAGCAGTTCTTC
d_gene: TRBD1; v_gene: TRBV5-5; abundance: NA; j_gene: TRBJ1-1; CDR3aa: CASSLAWGDRNTEAFF; CDR3nt: TGTGCCAGCAGCTTGGCCTGGGGGGACAGAAACACTGAAGCTTTCTTT
d_gene: NA; v_gene: TRBV23-1; abundance: NA; j_gene: TRBJ2-7; CDR3aa: CASSQTRGGADEQYF; CDR3nt: TGCGCCAGCAGTCAAACAAGGGGGGGGGCTGACGAGCAGTACTTC
d_gene: NA; v_gene: TRBV7-2; abundance: NA; j_gene: TRBJ2-2; CDR3aa: CASSLELGTGELFF; CDR3nt: TGTGCCAGCAGCTTAGAACTGGGAACCGGGGAGCTGTTTTTT
d_gene: NA; v_gene: TRBV7-2; abundance: many; j_gene: TRBJ2-1; CDR3aa: CASSLDESSYNEQFF; CDR3nt: TGTGCCAGCAGCTTAGACGAGAGCTCCTACAATGAGCAGTTCTTC
d_gene: NA; v_gene: TRBV5-5; abundance: NA; j_gene: TRBJ1-2; CDR3aa: CASSFKGLYGYTF; CDR3nt: TGTGCCAGCAGCTTTAAAGGGCTCTATGGCTACACCTTC
d_gene: NA; v_gene: TRBV11-2; abundance: many; j_gene: TRBJ2-3; CDR3aa: CASSLGSGTDTQYF; CDR3nt: TGTGCCAGCAGTTTAGGGTCAGGGACAGATACGCAGTATTTT
d_gene: TRBD1; v_gene: TRBV6-2/TRBV6-3; abundance: NA; j_gene: TRBJ2-7; CDR3aa: CASFAKYTGVLEQYF; CDR3nt: TGTGCCAGCTTCGCCAAATACACAGGGGTGTTGGAGCAGTACTTC
d_gene: NA; v_gene: TRBV20-1; abundance: many; j_gene: TRBJ1-5; CDR3aa: CSARDGGNQPQHF; CDR3nt: TGCAGTGCTAGAGACGGGGGGAATCAGCCCCAGCATTTT
d_gene: TRBD1; v_gene: TRBV28; abundance: NA; j_gene: TRBJ1-1; CDR3aa: CASWTGTGEAFF; CDR3nt: TGTGCCAGCTGGACAGGGACAGGTGAAGCTTTCTTT
d_gene: NA; v_gene: TRBV6-2/TRBV6-3; abundance: few; j_gene: TRBJ2-6; CDR3aa: CASSYKGLGANVLTF; CDR3nt: TGTGCCAGCAGTTACAAGGGCCTTGGGGCCAACGTCCTGACTTTC
d_gene: NA; v_gene: TRBV4-1; abundance: few; j_gene: TRBJ1-6; CDR3aa: CASSPGPLVRSPLHF; CDR3nt: TGCGCCAGCAGCCCGGGACCCTTAGTCAGGTCACCCCTCCACTTT
d_gene: TRBD1; v_gene: TRBV11-2; abundance: NA; j_gene: TRBJ2-5; CDR3aa: CASSLTDRGQGETQYF; CDR3nt: TGTGCCAGCAGCCTAACCGACAGGGGACAGGGTGAGACCCAGTACTTC
d_gene: TRBD1; v_gene: TRBV11-2; abundance: many; j_gene: TRBJ2-3; CDR3aa: CASSLTLQDRGLYTDTQYF; CDR3nt: TGTGCCAGCAGCCTTACATTACAGGACAGGGGGCTATACACAGATACGCAGTATTTT
d_gene: NA; v_gene: TRBV20-1; abundance: NA; j_gene: TRBJ2-3; CDR3aa: CSARRLSADSTDTQYF; CDR3nt: TGCAGTGCTAGGCGCTTGTCAGCGGATAGCACAGATACGCAGTATTTT
d_gene: TRBD1; v_gene: TRBV5-1; abundance: few; j_gene: TRBJ2-3; CDR3aa: CASSADPRDRTTDTQYF; CDR3nt: TGCGCCAGCAGCGCGGACCCCCGGGACAGAACCACAGATACGCAGTATTTT
d_gene: NA; v_gene: TRBV7-2; abundance: many; j_gene: TRBJ1-6; CDR3aa: CASSLIPPGDNSPLHF; CDR3nt: TGTGCCAGCAGCTTAATCCCTCCCGGAGATAATTCACCCCTCCACTTT
d_gene: TRBD1; v_gene: TRBV5-1; abundance: NA; j_gene: TRBJ1-1; CDR3aa: CASSDGRGPEAFF; CDR3nt: TGCGCCAGCAGCGATGGTAGGGGGCCGGAAGCTTTCTTT
d_gene: TRBD2; v_gene: TRBV20-1; abundance: many; j_gene: TRBJ2-5; CDR3aa: CSARAWGASGYQETQYF; CDR3nt: TGCAGTGCTAGGGCCTGGGGAGCTAGCGGGTACCAAGAGACCCAGTACTTC
d_gene: NA; v_gene: TRBV20-1; abundance: many; j_gene: TRBJ2-7; CDR3aa: CSARDSTKRVYEQYF; CDR3nt: TGCAGTGCTAGAGATTCTACTAAGCGGGTCTACGAGCAGTACTTC
d_gene: TRBD1; v_gene: TRBV20-1; abundance: many; j_gene: TRBJ1-5; CDR3aa: CSAQDRASNQPQHF; CDR3nt: TGCAGTGCTCAAGACAGGGCGAGCAATCAGCCCCAGCATTTT
d_gene: NA; v_gene: TRBV20-1; abundance: NA; j_gene: TRBJ2-1; CDR3aa: CSAPDVDSSLDNEEFF; CDR3nt: TGCAGTGCTCCAGACGTCGACAGCTCCCTTGACAATGAGGAGTTCTTC